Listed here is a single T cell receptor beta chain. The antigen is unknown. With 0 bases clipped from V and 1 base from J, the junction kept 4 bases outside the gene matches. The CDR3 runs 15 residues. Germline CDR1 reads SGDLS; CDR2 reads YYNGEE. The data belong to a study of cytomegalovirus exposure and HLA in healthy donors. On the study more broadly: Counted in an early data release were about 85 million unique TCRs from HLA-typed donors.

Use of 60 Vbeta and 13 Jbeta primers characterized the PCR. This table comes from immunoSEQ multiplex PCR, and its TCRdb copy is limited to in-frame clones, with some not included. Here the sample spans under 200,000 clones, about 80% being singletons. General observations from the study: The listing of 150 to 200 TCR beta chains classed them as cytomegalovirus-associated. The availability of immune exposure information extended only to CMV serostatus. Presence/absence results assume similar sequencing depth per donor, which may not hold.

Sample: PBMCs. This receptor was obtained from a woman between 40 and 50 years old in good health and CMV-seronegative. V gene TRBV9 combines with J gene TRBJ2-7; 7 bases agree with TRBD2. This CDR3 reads CASSVGPGGSYEQYF. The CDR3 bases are TGTGCCAGCAGCGTAGGCCCGGGAGGTTCCTACGAGCAGTACTTC. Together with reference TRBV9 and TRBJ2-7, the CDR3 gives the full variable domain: DSGVTQTPKHLITATGQRVTLRCSPRSGDLSVYWYQQSLDQGLQFLIQYYNGEERAKGNILERFSAQQFPDLHSELNLSSLELGDSALYFCASSVGPGGSYEQYFGPGTRLTVT.